Presented here are 3 T cell receptor beta chains from one specimen sequenced in a study of blood T cells in healthy people across ages. Primed by a sample-barcoded 5' primer and a J-beta primer mix, a second PCR proceeded for about 7 to 12 cycles. TCRdb recomputed calls from the 5' RACE reads with MiXCR, one row per CDR3 protein. In the table there are about 650,000 distinct CDR3 sequences, about 34% of which are singletons. Material for sequencing was blood. These receptors all stem from a woman older than 75 in good health.

This clonotype was recorded many times. The CDR3 DNA follows: TGTGCCAGCAGTGAGAATTCGGGGTCCAAAAACATTCAGTACTTC. Protein sequence: CASSENSGSKNIQYF. The rearrangement links TRBV2 to TRBJ2-4; D perhaps matches TRBD2 (5 bases). This CDR3 is built from 15 residues. Germline loops: CDR1 SNHLY, CDR2 FYNNEI. The V and J ends lost 3 bases and 2 bases respectively, with 11 bases between them. The entire variable domain, with the rest obtained from reference TRBV2 and TRBJ2-4, is as follows: EPEVTQTPSHQVTQMGQEVILRCVPISNHLYFYWYRQILGQKVEFLVSFYNNEISEKSEIFDDQFSVERPDGSNFTLKIRSTKLEDSAMYFCASSENSGSKNIQYFGAGTRLSVL.

This clonotype was counted ten times or more. The rearrangement uses TRBV30 and TRBJ2-6; unclear D gene. The CDR3 totals 15 residues. Germline CDR1 GTSNPN, CDR2 SVGIG (reference sequence). V lost 0 bases to trimming and J lost 0 bases, with 6 bases between them. CDR3: CAWSVPSSGANVLTF. The CDR3 coding sequence is TGTGCCTGGAGTGTACCGAGCTCTGGGGCCAACGTCCTGACTTTC.

This clonotype was seen at least ten times. The gene calls are TRBV20-1 and TRBJ1-2; D unclear. V lost 6 bases to trimming and J lost 11 bases, with 19 bases between them. The CDR3 has 12 amino acids. Germline loops: CDR1 DFQATT, CDR2 SNEGSKA (reference sequence). CDR3 in DNA: TGCAGTGCCTTGAAGGCGGTGGCCGCTTACACCTTC. It translates to CSALKAVAAYTF.